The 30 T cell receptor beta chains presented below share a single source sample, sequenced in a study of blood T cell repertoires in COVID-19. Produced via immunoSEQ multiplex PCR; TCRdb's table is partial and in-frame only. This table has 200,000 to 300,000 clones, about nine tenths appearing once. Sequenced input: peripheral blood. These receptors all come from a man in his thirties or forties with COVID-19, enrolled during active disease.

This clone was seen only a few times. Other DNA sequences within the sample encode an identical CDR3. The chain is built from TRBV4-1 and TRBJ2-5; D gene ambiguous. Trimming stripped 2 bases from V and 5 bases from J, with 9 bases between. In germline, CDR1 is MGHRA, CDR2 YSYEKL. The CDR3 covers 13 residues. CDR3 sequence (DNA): TGCGCCAGCAGCCAATTCGGCGGTGAGACCCAGTACTTC. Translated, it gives CASSQFGGETQYF.

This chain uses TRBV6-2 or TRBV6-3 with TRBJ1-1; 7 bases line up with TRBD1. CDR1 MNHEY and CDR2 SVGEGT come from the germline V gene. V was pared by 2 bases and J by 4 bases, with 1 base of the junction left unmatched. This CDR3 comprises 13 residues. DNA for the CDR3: TGTGCCAGCAGTTACGCAGGGGGCACTGAAGCTTTCTTT. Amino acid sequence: CASSYAGGTEAFF.

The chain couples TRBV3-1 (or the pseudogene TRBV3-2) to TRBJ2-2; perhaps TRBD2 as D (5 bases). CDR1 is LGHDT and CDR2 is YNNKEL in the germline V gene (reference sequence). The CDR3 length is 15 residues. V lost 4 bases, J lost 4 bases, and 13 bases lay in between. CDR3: CASSRRAVSTGELFF. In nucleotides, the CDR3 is TGTGCCAGCAGCCGGCGGGCGGTGAGCACCGGGGAGCTGTTTTTT.

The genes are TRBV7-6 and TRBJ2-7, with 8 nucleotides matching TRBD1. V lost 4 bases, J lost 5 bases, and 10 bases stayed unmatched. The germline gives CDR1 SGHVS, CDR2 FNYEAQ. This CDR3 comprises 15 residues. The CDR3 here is CASSSPRTGFHEQYF. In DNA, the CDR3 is TGTGCCAGCAGCTCCCCCAGGACAGGGTTTCACGAGCAGTACTTC.

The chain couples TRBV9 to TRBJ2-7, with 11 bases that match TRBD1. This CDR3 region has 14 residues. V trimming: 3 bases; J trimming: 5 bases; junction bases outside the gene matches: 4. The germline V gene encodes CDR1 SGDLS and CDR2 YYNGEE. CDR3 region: CASSARTGGDEQYF. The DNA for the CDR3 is TGTGCCAGCAGCGCTCGGACAGGGGGCGACGAGCAGTACTTC.

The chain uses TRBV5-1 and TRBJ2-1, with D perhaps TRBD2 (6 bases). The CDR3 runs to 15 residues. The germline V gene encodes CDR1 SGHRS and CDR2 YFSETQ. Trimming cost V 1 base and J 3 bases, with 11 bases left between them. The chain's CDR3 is CASSLTGVYYNEQFF. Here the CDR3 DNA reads TGCGCCAGCAGCTTGACGGGAGTATACTACAATGAGCAGTTCTTC.

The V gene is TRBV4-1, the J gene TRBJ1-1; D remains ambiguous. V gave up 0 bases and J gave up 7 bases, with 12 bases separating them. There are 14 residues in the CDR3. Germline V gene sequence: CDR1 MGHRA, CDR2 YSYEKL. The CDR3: CASSQDINPVEAFF. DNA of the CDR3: TGCGCCAGCAGCCAAGATATTAACCCAGTTGAAGCTTTCTTT.

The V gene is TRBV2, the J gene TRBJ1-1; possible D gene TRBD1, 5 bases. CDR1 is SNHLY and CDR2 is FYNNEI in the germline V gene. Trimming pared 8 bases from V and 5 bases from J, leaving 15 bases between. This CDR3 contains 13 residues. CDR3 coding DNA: TGTGCCAGCGGGGGGGGTAGAGGGACTGAAGCTTTCTTT. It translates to CASGGGRGTEAFF.

DNA for the CDR3: TGTGCCAGCAGCCCAAGACCCCGCCCAGGGGGCGGAATCAACGAGCAGTTCTTC. It yields the protein CASSPRPRPGGGINEQFF. The rearrangement uses TRBV7-3 and TRBJ2-1; 8 bases match TRBD1. Germline trimming cut 5 bases from V and 10 bases from J; bases unmatched to any gene: 22. This CDR3 contains 18 residues. From germline, CDR1 is SGHTA and CDR2 FQGTGA.

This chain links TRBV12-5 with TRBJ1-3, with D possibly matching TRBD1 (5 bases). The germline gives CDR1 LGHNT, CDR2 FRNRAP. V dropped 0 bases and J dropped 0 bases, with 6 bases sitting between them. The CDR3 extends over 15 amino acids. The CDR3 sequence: CASGLVGASGNTIYF. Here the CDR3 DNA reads TGTGCTAGTGGTTTGGTAGGGGCCTCTGGAAACACCATATATTTT.

CDR3 residues: CASSSLSLNEQYF. The CDR3 DNA is TGTGCCAGCAGCTCCCTCAGTCTTAACGAGCAGTACTTC. The rearrangement uses TRBV5-5 and TRBJ2-7; D uncertain. Trimming removed 3 bases from V and 5 bases from J, with 12 bases in between. The CDR3 spans 13 residues. CDR1 is SGHKS, CDR2 YYEKEE, per germline (reference sequence).

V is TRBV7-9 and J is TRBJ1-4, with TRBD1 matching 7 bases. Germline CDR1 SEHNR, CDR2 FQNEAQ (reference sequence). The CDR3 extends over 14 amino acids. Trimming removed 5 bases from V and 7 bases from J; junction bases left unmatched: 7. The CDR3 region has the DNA TGTGCCAGCAGCACCGGGACAGTTAGTGAAAAACTGTTTTTT. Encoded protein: CASSTGTVSEKLFF. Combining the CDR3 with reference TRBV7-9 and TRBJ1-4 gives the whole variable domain DTGVSQNPRHKITKRGQNVTFRCDPISEHNRLYWYRQTLGQGPEFLTYFQNEAQLEKSRLLSDRFSAERPKGSFSTLEIQRTEQGDSAMYLCASSTGTVSEKLFFGSGTQLSVL.

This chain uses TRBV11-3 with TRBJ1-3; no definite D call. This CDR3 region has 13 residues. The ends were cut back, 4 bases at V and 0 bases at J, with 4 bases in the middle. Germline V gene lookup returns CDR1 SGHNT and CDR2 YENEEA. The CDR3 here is CASSSGSGNTIYF. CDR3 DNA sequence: TGTGCCAGCAGCTCGGGCTCTGGAAACACCATATATTTT.

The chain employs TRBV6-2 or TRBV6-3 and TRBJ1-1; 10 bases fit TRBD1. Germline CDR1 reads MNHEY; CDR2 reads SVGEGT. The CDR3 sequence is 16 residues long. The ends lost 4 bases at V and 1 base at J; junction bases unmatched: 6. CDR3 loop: CASSSGQGTKNTEAFF. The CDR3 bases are TGTGCCAGCAGTTCGGGACAGGGGACCAAGAACACTGAAGCTTTCTTT.

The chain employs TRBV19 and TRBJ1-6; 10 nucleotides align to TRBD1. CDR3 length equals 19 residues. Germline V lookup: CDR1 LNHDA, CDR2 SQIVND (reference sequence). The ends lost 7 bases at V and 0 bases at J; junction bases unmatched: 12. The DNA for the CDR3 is TGTGCCAGTACCGCGCACGGGACAGGGGAGATCTCCTATAATTCACCCCTCCACTTT. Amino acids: CASTAHGTGEISYNSPLHF.

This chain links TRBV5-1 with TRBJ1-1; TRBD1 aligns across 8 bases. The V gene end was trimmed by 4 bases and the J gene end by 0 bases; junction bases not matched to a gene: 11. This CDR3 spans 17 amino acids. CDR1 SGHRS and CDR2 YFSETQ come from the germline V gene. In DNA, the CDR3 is TGCGCCAGCAGCCGTAGAGGACAGGGAGGGTTGAACACTGAAGCTTTCTTT. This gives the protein CASSRRGQGGLNTEAFF.

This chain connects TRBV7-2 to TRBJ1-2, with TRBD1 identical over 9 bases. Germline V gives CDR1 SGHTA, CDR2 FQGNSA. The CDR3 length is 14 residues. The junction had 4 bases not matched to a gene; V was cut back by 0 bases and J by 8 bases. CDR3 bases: TGTGCCAGCAGCTTAGCCACAGGGGGCAGAGGCTACACCTTC. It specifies CASSLATGGRGYTF.

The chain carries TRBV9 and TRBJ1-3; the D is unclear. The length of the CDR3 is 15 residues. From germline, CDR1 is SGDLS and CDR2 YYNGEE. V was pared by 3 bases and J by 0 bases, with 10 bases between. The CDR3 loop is CASSARLGSGNTIYF. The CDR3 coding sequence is TGTGCCAGCAGCGCCCGACTGGGCTCTGGAAACACCATATATTTT.

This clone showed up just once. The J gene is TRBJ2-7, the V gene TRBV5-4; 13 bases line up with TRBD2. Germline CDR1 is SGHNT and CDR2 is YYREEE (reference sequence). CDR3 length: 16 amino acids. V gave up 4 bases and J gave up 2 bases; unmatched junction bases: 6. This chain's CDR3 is CASSPGGTSGAYEQYF. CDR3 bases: TGTGCCAGCAGCCCGGGCGGGACTAGCGGGGCCTACGAGCAGTACTTC.

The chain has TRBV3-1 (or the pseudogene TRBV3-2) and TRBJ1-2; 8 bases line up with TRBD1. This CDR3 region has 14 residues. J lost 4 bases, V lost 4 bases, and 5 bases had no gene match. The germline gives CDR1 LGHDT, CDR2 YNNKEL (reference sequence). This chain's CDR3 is CASSLGTGLYGYTF. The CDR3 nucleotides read TGTGCCAGCAGCCTAGGGACAGGACTCTATGGCTACACCTTC.

The CDR3 sequence: CASQPTSGGKETQYF. CDR3 sequence (DNA): TGCGCCAGCCAACCAACTAGCGGGGGAAAAGAGACCCAGTACTTC. V is TRBV5-1 and J is TRBJ2-5, with 11 positions matching TRBD2. Germline V CDR1 and CDR2: SGHRS, YFSETQ. The CDR3 totals 15 residues. V shed 7 bases and J 3 bases; nucleotides not matched to a gene: 8.

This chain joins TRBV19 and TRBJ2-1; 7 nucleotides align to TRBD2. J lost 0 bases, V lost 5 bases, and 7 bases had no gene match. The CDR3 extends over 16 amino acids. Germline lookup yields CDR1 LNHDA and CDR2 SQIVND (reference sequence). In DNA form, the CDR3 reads TGTGCCAGTAGTCTCTCGGGCGGGGGCTCCTACAATGAGCAGTTCTTC. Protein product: CASSLSGGGSYNEQFF.

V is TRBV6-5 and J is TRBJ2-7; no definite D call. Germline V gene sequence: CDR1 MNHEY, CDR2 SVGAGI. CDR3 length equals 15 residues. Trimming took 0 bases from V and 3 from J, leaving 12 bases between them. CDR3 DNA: TGTGCCAGCAGTTACTCGAGCGCGTTAGGCTACGAGCAGTACTTC. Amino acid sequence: CASSYSSALGYEQYF.

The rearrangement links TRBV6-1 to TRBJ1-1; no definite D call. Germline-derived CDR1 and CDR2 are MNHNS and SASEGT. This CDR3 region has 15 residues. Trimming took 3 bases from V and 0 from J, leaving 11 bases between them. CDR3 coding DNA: TGTGCCAGCAGTGAGAGGTCGGGAATGAACACTGAAGCTTTCTTT. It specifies CASSERSGMNTEAFF.

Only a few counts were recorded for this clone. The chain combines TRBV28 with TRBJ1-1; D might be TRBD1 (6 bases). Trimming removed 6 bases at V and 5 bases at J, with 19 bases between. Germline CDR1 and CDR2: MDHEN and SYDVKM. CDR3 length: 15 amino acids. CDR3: CASSPRGRGRTEAFF. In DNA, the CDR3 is TGTGCCAGCAGCCCTCGGGGCAGGGGACGAACTGAAGCTTTCTTT.

CDR3 loop: CASRTGTGLNQYF. The CDR3 coding sequence is TGTGCCAGCAGAACCGGGACAGGGTTGAATCAGTACTTC. V gene TRBV6-5 combines with J gene TRBJ2-7; TRBD1 agrees at 9 bases. Germline CDR1 is MNHEY and CDR2 is SVGAGI. The junction had 10 bases not matched to a gene; V was cut back by 6 bases and J by 10 bases. This CDR3 has 13 amino acids.

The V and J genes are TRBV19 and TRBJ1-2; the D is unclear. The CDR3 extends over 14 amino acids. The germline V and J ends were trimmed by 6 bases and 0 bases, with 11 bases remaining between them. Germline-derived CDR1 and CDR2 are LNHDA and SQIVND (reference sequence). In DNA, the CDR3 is TGTGCCAGTAGCCCCAGCGCCACTAACTATGGCTACACCTTC. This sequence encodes CASSPSATNYGYTF.

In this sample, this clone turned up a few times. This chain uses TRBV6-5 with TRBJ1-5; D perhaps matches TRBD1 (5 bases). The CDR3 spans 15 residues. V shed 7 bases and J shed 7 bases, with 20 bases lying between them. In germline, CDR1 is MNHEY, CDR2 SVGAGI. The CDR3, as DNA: TGTGCCAGCACCCCCGTCCGGGGGGAAAGACAGCCCCAGCATTTT. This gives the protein CASTPVRGERQPQHF.

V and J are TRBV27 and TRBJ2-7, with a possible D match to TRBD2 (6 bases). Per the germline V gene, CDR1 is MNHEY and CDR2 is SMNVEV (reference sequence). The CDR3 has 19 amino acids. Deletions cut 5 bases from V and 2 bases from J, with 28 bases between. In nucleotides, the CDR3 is TGTGCCAGCAGTATTCCCCTCTTTACCCCTTCGCGGGGCCCCTACGAGCAGTACTTC. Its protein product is CASSIPLFTPSRGPYEQYF.

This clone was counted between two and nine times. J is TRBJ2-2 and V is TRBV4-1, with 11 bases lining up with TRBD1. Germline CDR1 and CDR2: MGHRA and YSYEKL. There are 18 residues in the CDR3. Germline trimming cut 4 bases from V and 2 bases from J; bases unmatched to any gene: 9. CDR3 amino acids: CASSPTGTGGRNTGELFF. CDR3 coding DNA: TGCGCCAGCAGCCCGACCGGGACAGGGGGTAGAAACACCGGGGAGCTGTTTTTT.